These T cell receptor beta chains were read from a single sample in a study of cytomegalovirus exposure and HLA in healthy donors. Clones were sequenced by immunoSEQ multiplex PCR, and TCRdb holds only the in-frame ones, with some missing. The sample records 95,000 to 120,000 clones, under 85% being singletons. Sequenced material: PBMCs. The receptors originated from a young woman in good health and CMV-seronegative. Both conserved end residues are part of each CDR3. A D gene is named only where the DNA matches it firmly. Clone sizes are given selectively: once, few, many, or a class where the clone is expanded.

>TRBJ2-2|-|TRBV5-1|TRBD2
TGCGCCAGCAGCCAGCTAGCGGGGGGGCTCACCGGGGAGCTGTTTTTT
CASSQLAGGLTGELFF
>TRBJ1-3|-|TRBV6-1|TRBD1
TGTGCCAGCGGACAGGGGCAAGGAAACACCATATATTTT
CASGQGQGNTIYF
>TRBJ1-1|-|TRBV28|-
TGTGCCAGCAGTTTCCCCTGGGAGTCCGAAGCTTTCTTT
CASSFPWESEAFF
>TRBJ1-2|-|TRBV27|-
TGTGCCAGCAGTGGACGGACCAGCGGCGGCCGAGGCTACACCTTC
CASSGRTSGGRGYTF
>TRBJ2-2|-|TRBV5-5|TRBD1
TGTGCCAGCAGACGGACAGGGACCGGGGAGCTGTTTTTT
CASRRTGTGELFF
>TRBJ2-6|once|TRBV9|-
TGTGCCAGTCCAGACAGGTCATCCTCTGGGGCCAACGTCCTGACTTTC
CASPDRSSSGANVLTF
>TRBJ1-1|-|TRBV7-3|TRBD1
TGTGCCAGCAGGATATCCGGGACAGGGGGCGCAGGTCGGAACACTGAAGCTTTCTTT
CASRISGTGGAGRNTEAFF
>TRBJ1-6|-|TRBV27|-
TGTGCCAGCAGTTTAAAGAGCCCCCAATCCCTCCACTTT
CASSLKSPQSLHF
>TRBJ2-1|-|TRBV2|TRBD2
TGTGCCAGCAGTGAAGCTCAGCTAGCGGGGGCCCTCGAGCAGTTCTTC
CASSEAQLAGALEQFF
>TRBJ1-6|-|TRBV12-5|-
TGTGCTAGTGGTTTGAGGAGTTCCCGCTCCTATAATTCACCCCTCCACTTT
CASGLRSSRSYNSPLHF
>TRBJ1-2|-|TRBV27|TRBD1
TGTGCCAGCAGACGGACAGGGGGCTATGGCTACACCTTC
CASRRTGGYGYTF
>TRBJ1-3|-|TRBV6-6|-
TGTGCCAGCACCACACAAGACTCCGGAAACACCATATATTTT
CASTTQDSGNTIYF
>TRBJ2-5|-|TRBV29-1|-
TGCAGCGTTGATCGGGTAGGGGAAGGGACCCAGTACTTC
CSVDRVGEGTQYF
>TRBJ2-5|-|TRBV7-2|-
TGTGCCAGCAGCTTAATGCGGCAAGAGACCCAGTACTTC
CASSLMRQETQYF
>TRBJ1-2|-|TRBV15|-
TGTGCCACCAGCAGAGCAGGGATTCTCTATGGCTACACCTTC
CATSRAGILYGYTF
>TRBJ1-2|-|TRBV11-2|TRBD1
TGTGCCAGCCCGAAGGGGACAGGGAAGAATGGCTACACCTTC
CASPKGTGKNGYTF
>TRBJ1-1|-|TRBV2|-
TGTGCCAGCAGTGTGGAGGAAGGACAGCTATGGGGGAACACTGAAGCTTTCTTT
CASSVEEGQLWGNTEAFF
>TRBJ2-5|-|TRBV5-4|-
TGTGCCAGCACCACCGACAGAAGGGTCCAAGAGACCCAGTACTTC
CASTTDRRVQETQYF